The table lists the clone carrying this T cell receptor beta chain with a count of one. Its antigen remains unknown. Expressed TCRB transcripts got sequenced, as all isolated RNA was reverse transcribed. The data were produced by immunoSEQ multiplex PCR, yet TCRdb's version contains in-frame clones alone and is incomplete. The sample holds 100,000 to 150,000 clones, roughly 10% seen once. V was cut by 5 bases and J by 8 bases, with 3 bases left in between. Germline CDR1 is LNHDA and CDR2 is SQIVND (reference sequence). The CDR3 is 10 residues long. The entry originates in a study of beta chain features in type 1 diabetes. Study-wide findings and caveats: Moderate yet significant TCRB CDR3 shortening was seen in Type 1 diabetes patients in all four CD4+ subsets.

The gene calls are TRBV19 and TRBJ1-4, with D hard to call. Input material: central memory CD4+ T cells from blood. This clonotype originated in a man aged 30 to 39 with type 1 diabetes. The CDR3 reads CASSAEKLFF. Written as DNA, the CDR3 is TGTGCCAGTAGTGCGGAAAAACTGTTTTTT.